This TCR beta chain stems from a study of T cell responses to AZD1222 COVID-19 vaccine. The CDR3 is made up of 16 amino acids. The V and J ends lost 4 bases and 1 base respectively, with 17 bases between them. Germline V lookup: CDR1 SGHRS, CDR2 YFSETQ. Some clones are missing from TCRdb's copy, which holds only in-frame ones; the method was immunoSEQ multiplex PCR. The data hold tens of thousands of clones, with approximately 86% observed a single time. The receptor comes from an adult who received the AZD1222 COVID-19 vaccine. The chain employs TRBV5-1 and TRBJ1-1, with TRBD1 as a possible D gene (5 bases). The source was peripheral blood, collected 28 days after the second AZD1222 dose. The CDR3 loop is CASSRLGMGGNTEAFF. The CDR3 DNA reads TGCGCCAGCAGCCGACTTGGTATGGGGGGGAACACTGAAGCTTTCTTT.